Following are 31 T cell receptor beta chains from one sample sequenced in a study of beta chain features in type 1 diabetes. Expressed TCRB transcripts were sequenced after all isolated RNA was converted to cDNA. Libraries were prepared by immunoSEQ multiplex PCR; TCRdb keeps only in-frame clonotypes and omits some of them. The sample includes around 300,000 clones, around 7.3% of them seen just once. Material for sequencing was central memory CD4+ T cells from blood. The receptors come from a young woman in good health.

The gene calls are TRBV25-1 and TRBJ1-6, with D possibly being TRBD1 (5 bases). Per the germline V gene, CDR1 is MGHDK and CDR2 is SYGVNS. Trimming removed 5 bases at V and 7 bases at J, with 12 bases between. This CDR3 is built from 14 residues. The CDR3 loop reads CASSRLGGNSPLHF. Written as DNA, the CDR3 is TGTGCCAGCAGTCGCTTGGGGGGGAATTCACCCCTCCACTTT.

This clone has at least ten counts. The chain couples TRBV23-1 to TRBJ1-3; D remains ambiguous. TRBV23-1 is marked as an open reading frame, function uncertain. CDR3 length: 11 amino acids. The V gene lost 7 bases and the J gene lost 4 bases, with 5 bases spanning the gap. CDR3 sequence (DNA): TGCGCCAGCACGGAGGGAAACACCATATATTTT. It codes for CASTEGNTIYF.

This clone was seen only a few times. The genes are TRBV5-1 and TRBJ2-3; D may be TRBD2 (5 bases). The germline V gene encodes CDR1 SGHRS and CDR2 YFSETQ. The CDR3 runs to 15 residues. V dropped 2 bases and J dropped 5 bases, with 15 bases sitting between them. In DNA form, the CDR3 reads TGCGCCAGCAGCTTCCAGGAGGTTGGTGGAGATACGCAGTATTTT. It encodes CASSFQEVGGDTQYF.

The CDR3 spells CASSPTVGRGETQYF. DNA for the CDR3: TGTGCCAGCAGCCCGACTGTCGGTCGTGGGGAGACCCAGTACTTC. The V call is TRBV11-3, the J call TRBJ2-5; D is unclear. V shed 5 bases and J shed 5 bases, with 18 bases lying between them. From germline, CDR1 is SGHNT and CDR2 YENEEA. This CDR3 is built from 15 residues.

The chain uses TRBV18 and TRBJ2-2; no definite D call. Germline CDR1 is KGHSH and CDR2 is LQKENI. V lost 0 bases and J lost 1, with 12 bases in between. The CDR3 runs 17 residues. DNA for the CDR3: TGTGCCAGCTCACCACCTTCGGGCGGACGGAACACCGGGGAGCTGTTTTTT. Translation: CASSPPSGGRNTGELFF.

Only a few counts were recorded for this clone. The rearrangement links TRBV28 to TRBJ2-6, with 8 nucleotides matching TRBD1. This CDR3 region has 17 residues. Unmatched junction bases numbered 6, after V lost 5 bases and J lost 0 bases. CDR1 and CDR2 from the germline V gene are MDHEN and SYDVKM. For the CDR3, the DNA is TGTGCCAGCAGTCCCGGGACAGGAGTCTCTGGGGCCAACGTCCTGACTTTC. As protein: CASSPGTGVSGANVLTF.

This clone has more than one count but fewer than ten. Here the CDR3 DNA reads TGTGCCAGCAGCTCGACTGGATTCGGCTACACCTTC. It is translated as CASSSTGFGYTF. The chain carries TRBV5-4 and TRBJ1-2; D is unresolved. V lost 3 bases and J lost 8, with 11 bases in between. The CDR3 has 12 amino acids. Germline CDR1 is SGHNT and CDR2 is YYREEE (reference sequence).

The J gene is TRBJ2-3, the V gene TRBV7-6, with D unclear. Germline V gene lookup returns CDR1 SGHVS and CDR2 FNYEAQ. This CDR3 has 15 residues. V was shortened by 2 bases and J by 1 base, with 10 bases between the two germline ends. In DNA, the CDR3 is TGTGCCAGCAGCTTAATGGTGGGTCGCACAGATACGCAGTATTTT. This translates into CASSLMVGRTDTQYF.

The table lists this clone with many counts. The chain recombines TRBV7-6 with TRBJ2-1; tentative D call: TRBD2 (6 bases). Germline V gene data show CDR1 as SGHVS and CDR2 as FNYEAQ. This CDR3 has 15 amino acids. Trimming took off 5 bases at V and 12 bases at J, with 23 bases between the two ends. CDR3 DNA sequence: TGTGCCAGCAGCCCAGGAGGTGGGTCGGGAGTGAGGCAGTTCTTC. Amino acids: CASSPGGGSGVRQFF.

The genes are TRBV19 and TRBJ1-5, with a weak D call TRBD1 (6 bases). This CDR3 has 16 residues. Trimming shortened V by 3 bases and J by 0 bases, and 12 bases separated the two germline ends. Germline V CDR1 and CDR2: LNHDA, SQIVND (reference sequence). The CDR3 region has the DNA TGTGCCAGTAGTATGGGGGGGCCTTATAGCAATCAGCCCCAGCATTTT. This codes for CASSMGGPYSNQPQHF.

This clone was observed a handful of times. Other DNA sequences of this sample code for an identical CDR3. The chain is built from TRBV29-1 and TRBJ1-2; 7 nucleotides match TRBD1. The CDR3 is 13 amino acids. Germline values: CDR1 SQVTM, CDR2 ANQGSEA. V was pared by 3 bases and J by 7 bases, with 8 bases of the junction left unmatched. The CDR3 DNA reads as TGCAGCGTTGATTCTAGACAGGGTGGTGGCTACACCTTC. Amino acids: CSVDSRQGGGYTF.

The rearrangement uses TRBV28 and TRBJ1-2, with TRBD1 matching over 8 bases. This CDR3 has 14 residues. V trimming: 2 bases; J trimming: 7 bases; junction bases outside the gene matches: 6. CDR1 is MDHEN and CDR2 is SYDVKM in the germline V gene. The CDR3 region is CASSLGGTGRGYTF. DNA for the CDR3: TGTGCCAGCAGTTTAGGCGGGACAGGACGTGGCTACACCTTC.

The genes are TRBV7-9 and TRBJ1-2; the D gene is possibly TRBD1 (5 bases). In germline, CDR1 is SEHNR, CDR2 FQNEAQ (reference sequence). The CDR3 consists of 15 residues. The V gene lost 1 base and the J gene lost 7 bases, with 16 bases spanning the gap. The CDR3 protein is CASSLGGDPGSGYTF. The CDR3 nucleotides read TGTGCCAGCAGCTTAGGGGGGGACCCGGGAAGTGGCTACACCTTC.

This clone was observed a few times. CDR3 bases: TGCGCCAGCAGCTTGGCTCAGCGGGGGGGCCGAGATACGCAGTATTTT. It codes for CASSLAQRGGRDTQYF. This chain links TRBV5-1 with TRBJ2-3; 10 positions match TRBD2. V shed 0 bases and J 5 bases; nucleotides not matched to a gene: 6. Germline V lookup: CDR1 SGHRS, CDR2 YFSETQ. The CDR3 extends over 16 amino acids.

This clone has only a few counts. V usage is TRBV5-6 and J usage is TRBJ2-7, with D possibly TRBD1 on 6 matching bases. The CDR3 has 14 residues. Deletions cut 7 bases from V and 2 bases from J, with 16 bases between. Germline V gene data show CDR1 as SGHDT and CDR2 as YYEEEE. CDR3 loop: CASRTGTNTYEQYV. CDR3 nucleotides: TGTGCCAGCCGAACCGGGACAAACACCTACGAGCAGTACGTC.

This clone occurred a few times. Other DNA sequences of this sample code for an identical CDR3. This sequence joins TRBV27 and TRBJ1-2; maybe TRBD1 (5 bases). There are 11 residues in the CDR3. Germline assignment: CDR1 MNHEY and CDR2 SMNVEV (reference sequence). Trimming stripped 6 bases from V and 5 bases from J, with 7 bases between. This CDR3 is CASSPGYGYTF. CDR3 DNA: TGTGCCAGCAGCCCAGGGTATGGCTACACCTTC.

This clone was recorded a few times. The V and J genes are TRBV7-9 and TRBJ1-4; 7 bases are shared with TRBD1. V lost 5 bases to trimming and J lost 12 bases; unmatched junction nucleotides: 9. Germline assignment: CDR1 SEHNR and CDR2 FQNEAQ (reference sequence). The CDR3 is made up of 13 amino acids. The CDR3 DNA reads as TGTGCCAGCAGCCCCAGCCGACAGGGCGAACTGTTTTTT. Its translation is CASSPSRQGELFF.

The genes are TRBV11-3 and TRBJ2-7, with D uncertain. The CDR3 spans 11 residues. Trimming cost V 4 bases and J 3 bases, with 4 bases left between them. From germline, CDR1 is SGHNT and CDR2 YENEEA. Here the CDR3 DNA reads TGTGCCAGCAGCTCCCTCTACGAGCAGTACTTC. It translates to CASSSLYEQYF.

A few counts support this clone. The genes are TRBV4-3 and TRBJ2-5, with TRBD2 as a possible D gene (6 bases). Germline-derived CDR1 and CDR2 are LGHNA and YSLEER. The CDR3 spans 14 residues. V was clipped by 4 bases and J by 4 bases, with 13 bases between them. The CDR3 region is CASSRFLGGETQYF. As DNA, the CDR3 is TGCGCCAGCAGCCGTTTCCTGGGGGGAGAGACCCAGTACTTC.

This clone was observed a few times. The gene calls are TRBV30 and TRBJ1-1; D is ambiguous. Trimming shortened V by 0 bases and J by 1 base, and 6 bases separated the two germline ends. Germline assignment: CDR1 GTSNPN and CDR2 SVGIG (reference sequence). CDR3 length: 13 residues. The CDR3 sequence: CAWSVLRNTEAFF. CDR3 nucleotides: TGTGCCTGGAGTGTACTGAGGAACACTGAAGCTTTCTTT.

This clone has more than one count but fewer than ten. V is TRBV7-2 and J is TRBJ2-1, with 9 nucleotides matching TRBD1. With 0 bases clipped from V and 8 bases from J, the junction kept 8 bases outside the gene matches. CDR1 is SGHTA, CDR2 FQGNSA, per germline. The length of the CDR3 is 16 residues. DNA of the CDR3: TGTGCCAGCAGCTTAGCTTTGGACAGGGGACGCCATGAGCAGTTCTTC. This codes for CASSLALDRGRHEQFF.

This clone occurred a few times. The V and J genes are TRBV5-1 and TRBJ2-5, with a tentative D call TRBD1 (6 bases). This CDR3 is built from 13 residues. Germline V gives CDR1 SGHRS, CDR2 YFSETQ. V was shortened by 0 bases and J by 3 bases, with 6 bases between the two germline ends. The CDR3 sequence is CASSLGQEETQYF. The CDR3 nucleotides are TGCGCCAGCAGCTTGGGACAGGAAGAGACCCAGTACTTC.

The chain joins TRBV4-3 to TRBJ1-1; no clear D. CDR1 is LGHNA, CDR2 YSLEER, per germline. This CDR3 has 16 amino acids. V lost 0 bases, J lost 6 bases, and 17 bases lay in between. The chain's CDR3 is CASSQDGSFARAEAFF. The DNA of the CDR3 is TGCGCCAGCAGCCAAGACGGCAGTTTTGCTAGGGCTGAAGCTTTCTTT.

V and J are TRBV6-5 and TRBJ2-7; D is possibly TRBD2 (6 bases). CDR1 and CDR2 (germline): MNHEY, SVGAGI. Trimming removed 5 bases at V and 0 bases at J, with 11 bases between. The CDR3 contains 14 residues. CDR3 coding DNA: TGTGCCAGCAGTAGGGACGGGAGCTCCTACGAGCAGTACGTC. It specifies CASSRDGSSYEQYV.

The genes are TRBV5-1 and TRBJ1-4; D is uncertain. The CDR3 runs to 14 residues. The V end lost 3 bases, the J end lost 8 bases, and 14 bases lay between the germline ends. Germline CDR1 and CDR2: SGHRS and YFSETQ. In DNA form, the CDR3 reads TGCGCCAGCAGCTCGGACTCGGTGGAGGAAAAACTGTTTTTT. As protein: CASSSDSVEEKLFF.

This clone was recorded at least ten times. V and J are TRBV5-6 and TRBJ2-7, with TRBD1 as a possible D gene (5 bases). Per the germline V gene, CDR1 is SGHDT and CDR2 is YYEEEE. Trimming shortened V by 1 base and J by 3 bases, and 8 bases separated the two germline ends. The CDR3 consists of 13 residues. The CDR3: CASSLYTGYEQYF. The CDR3 nucleotides are TGTGCCAGCAGCTTGTACACAGGCTACGAGCAGTACTTC.

V and J are TRBV10-3 and TRBJ1-2, with D perhaps TRBD1 (6 bases). Germline CDR1 ENHRY, CDR2 SYGVKD. The CDR3 is 13 amino acids. V was pared by 2 bases and J by 6 bases, with 10 bases between. The CDR3, as DNA: TGTGCCATCAGTGAGGGACAGCTTGATGGCTACACCTTC. Amino acid sequence: CAISEGQLDGYTF.

The rearrangement uses TRBV5-1 and TRBJ2-5, with a possible D match to TRBD1 (6 bases). The CDR3 extends over 14 amino acids. With 4 bases removed from V and 2 bases from J, the gap between germline ends came to 12 bases. Germline V gene lookup returns CDR1 SGHRS and CDR2 YFSETQ. The CDR3: CASSPDSHQETQYF. CDR3 DNA: TGCGCCAGCAGCCCGGACAGTCATCAAGAGACCCAGTACTTC. Full variable domain (missing parts from reference TRBV5-1 and TRBJ2-5): KAGVTQTPRYLIKTRGQQVTLSCSPISGHRSVSWYQQTPGQGLQFLFEYFSETQRNKGNFPGRFSGRQFSNSRSEMNVSTLELGDSALYLCASSPDSHQETQYFGPGTRLLVL.

V and J are TRBV5-4 and TRBJ2-5, with 9 bases that match TRBD1. The CDR3 spans 16 residues. V dropped 1 base and J dropped 1; count of bases not matched to a gene: 5. Germline CDR1 SGHNT, CDR2 YYREEE (reference sequence). The CDR3 DNA reads TGTGCCAGCAGCTTGAGGGACAGGGATGTCCAAGAGACCCAGTACTTC. Protein product: CASSLRDRDVQETQYF.

The chain uses TRBV7-9 and TRBJ1-6; no clear D gene. Germline V gene lookup returns CDR1 SEHNR and CDR2 FQNEAQ (reference sequence). CDR3 size: 14 residues. Trimming took 2 bases from V and 4 from J, leaving 6 bases between them. The CDR3: CASSLPNYNSPLHF. The CDR3 DNA follows: TGTGCCAGCAGCTTACCTAATTATAATTCACCCCTCCACTTT.

This clone came up many times. The J gene is TRBJ2-7, the V gene TRBV28, with D perhaps matching TRBD1 or TRBD2 (5 bases each). V lost 7 bases and J 2 bases, leaving 15 bases between the germline ends. CDR3 length equals 14 residues. From germline, CDR1 is MDHEN and CDR2 SYDVKM. The CDR3 loop is CASTPGPGPYEQYV. The CDR3, as DNA: TGTGCCAGCACACCGGGACCTGGTCCCTACGAGCAGTACGTC.